The clone carrying this T cell receptor beta chain was recorded many times. The antigen remains undetermined. The data stem from a study of T cell repertoires in cytomegalovirus infection. Study summary: Carrying CMV and the relevant HLA type showed in public TCR beta signatures. Study results and limitations: Cumulated frequencies of public TCR beta families served to identify carriers of CMV plus the relevant HLA. The ex vivo response showed dominance by HLA-C-restricted CMV-specific TCR beta clonotypes.

The CDR3 sequence is 14 residues long. With 8 bases removed from V and 6 bases from J, the gap between germline ends came to 18 bases. In TCRdb, the reads were re-called with MiXCR into one record per CDR3 protein. The data show about 530,000 distinct CDR3 sequences, more than 25% seen once. The V call is TRBV12-3 or TRBV12-4, the J call TRBJ2-3; D is ambiguous. This clonotype was obtained from a human donor in good health (CMV status not recorded). Some clones in this sample may be carry-over from other donors' samples. Sequencing was done on a sample of PBMCs. CDR3 in DNA: TGTGCCAGCCAAATTAGGAACCGCCTTGATACGCAGTATTTT. Its translation is CASQIRNRLDTQYF.